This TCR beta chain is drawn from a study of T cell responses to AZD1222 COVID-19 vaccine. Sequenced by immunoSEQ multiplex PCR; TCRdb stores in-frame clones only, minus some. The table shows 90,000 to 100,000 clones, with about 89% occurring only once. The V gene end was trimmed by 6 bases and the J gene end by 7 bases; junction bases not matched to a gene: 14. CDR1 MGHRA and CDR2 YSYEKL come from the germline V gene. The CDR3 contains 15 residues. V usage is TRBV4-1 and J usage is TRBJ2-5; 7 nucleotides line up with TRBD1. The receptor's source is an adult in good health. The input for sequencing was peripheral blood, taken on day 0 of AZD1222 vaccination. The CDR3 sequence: CASSTGTESKGTQYF. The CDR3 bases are TGCGCCAGCAGTACCGGGACAGAGTCCAAGGGGACCCAGTACTTC.